Each of the 8 T cell receptor beta chains below was sequenced from the same sample in a study of shared clonotypes between healthy human individuals. Clones were sequenced by immunoSEQ multiplex PCR, and TCRdb holds only the in-frame ones, with some missing. The sample includes about 1.1 million clones, about 72% seen only once; the top ten take 0.89%. What was sequenced was memory CD4+ T cells from PBMCs. The subset: CD45RA-negative fraction. Every receptor here comes from a man between 18 and 29 years old in good health. Some clones in this sample may be carry-over from other donors' samples.

The rearrangement uses TRBV7-3 and TRBJ2-3; a weak D match, TRBD1 (5 bases). The germline V gene encodes CDR1 SGHTA and CDR2 FQGTGA. The CDR3 extends over 13 amino acids. The V end was cut by 5 bases, the J end by 4 bases, with 10 bases between. CDR3 nucleotide sequence: TGTGCCAGCAGCCGAACAGGCCCAGATACGCAGTATTTT. As protein: CASSRTGPDTQYF.

In its sample, this clone was seen a few times. The rearrangement links TRBV7-3 to TRBJ1-1, with D uncertain. The CDR3 extends over 14 amino acids. CDR1 SGHTA and CDR2 FQGTGA come from the germline V gene. V lost 1 base, J lost 1 base, and 7 bases lay in between. CDR3 in DNA: TGTGCCAGCAGCTTAAACAGAGCGAACACTGAAGCTTTCTTT. It is translated as CASSLNRANTEAFF.

Note on this clone: A much larger clone lies one base from this, so it may be a read error. The same CDR3 is also encoded by other DNA sequences in this sample. The V and J genes are TRBV5-1 and TRBJ1-1; 8 nucleotides align to TRBD1. The CDR3 loop spans 14 amino acids. Germline lookup yields CDR1 SGHRS and CDR2 YFSETQ. V shed 3 bases, J shed 1 base, and the junction held 2 bases outside the gene matches. Written as DNA, the CDR3 is TGCGCCAGCAGCTCGACAGGGGCGAACACTGAAGCTTTCTTT. Translation: CASSSTGANTEAFF.

As regards this clone: Mismatch with germline at one junction end may stem from a read error. The gene calls are TRBV29-1 and TRBJ1-3, with unresolved D. CDR3 size: 11 residues. Germline V gene sequence: CDR1 SQVTM, CDR2 ANQGSEA. This CDR3 reads CSVEGRDTIYF. The CDR3 DNA sequence: TGCAGCGTGGAAGGGAGAGACACCATATATTTT.

This chain connects TRBV6-1 to TRBJ2-3; 14 nucleotides line up with TRBD2. With V trimmed by 8 bases and J by 2 bases, 3 bases remained unmatched. The CDR3 spans 15 residues. Looked up from germline, CDR1 is MNHNS and CDR2 is SASEGT. As DNA, the CDR3 is TGTGCCAGCGAGACTAGCGGGAGGGCCACAGATACGCAGTATTTT. It translates to CASETSGRATDTQYF.

The rearrangement joins TRBV7-7 to TRBJ2-5; no clear D gene. The CDR3 covers 16 residues. Trimming stripped 1 base from V and 5 bases from J, with 17 bases between. The germline CDR1 and CDR2 sequences are SSHAT and FNYEAQ (reference sequence). The CDR3 DNA reads TGTGCCAGCAGCTTAGTCCCTGAGAGGAGTGAGGAGACCCAGTACTTC. Translating gives CASSLVPERSEETQYF.

V gene TRBV28 combines with J gene TRBJ2-7, with D maybe TRBD2 (6 bases). From germline, CDR1 is MDHEN and CDR2 SYDVKM. The V end was cut by 8 bases, the J end by 4 bases, with 9 bases between. The CDR3 loop spans 11 amino acids. The CDR3 here is CASGGKYEQYF. In nucleotides, the CDR3 is TGTGCCAGCGGCGGGAAATACGAGCAGTACTTC.

Turning to this clone: An end of the junction does not agree with germline; a read error may underlie this. The same CDR3 is also encoded by other DNA sequences in this sample. The V call is TRBV28, the J call TRBJ2-7; the D is unclear. This CDR3 is 16 amino acids long. Germline CDR1 MDHEN, CDR2 SYDVKM. CDR3 region: CASSLVGRSKIYEQYF. DNA of the CDR3: TGTGCCAGTAGTTTAGTCGGACGTTCAAAAATCTACGAGCAGTACTTC.